This TCR beta chain was sequenced in a study of T cells in Graves' hyperthyroidism and ophthalmopathy. Regarding the study as a whole: Blood also contained most expanded thyroid clonotypes above 0.001.

Germline V gives CDR1 ENHRY, CDR2 SYGVKD. The ends lost 4 bases at V and 8 bases at J; junction bases unmatched: 6. The length of the CDR3 is 16 residues. Exclusion followed for patients with uncontrolled infection, other autoimmune disease, pregnancy or lactation. Amplification yielded TCR beta CDR3 regions, with RNA transcripts as the source. HTBI primers were employed in a first-round RT-PCR of the TCR CDR3. TCRdb re-analysed the multiplex PCR reads in MiXCR, keeping a single row per CDR3 protein. The data show about 610,000 distinct CDR3 sequences, with roughly 50% seen just once and around 7.7% held by the top ten. This clonotype was seen a handful of times. Its specificity is unknown.

The chain combines TRBV10-3 with TRBJ2-1; 15 positions match TRBD2. This TCR came from a young woman with Graves' hyperthyroidism. Source material: peripheral blood or thyroid tissue (not recorded which). This CDR3 is CAISVRGLAGGDEQFF. CDR3 in DNA: TGTGCCATCAGTGTTAGGGGACTAGCGGGAGGAGATGAGCAGTTCTTC.